These T cell receptor beta chains were read from a single sample in a study of blood T cell repertoires in COVID-19. Measured with immunoSEQ multiplex PCR; TCRdb has only the in-frame clones, and not every one. The sample gives approximately 300,000 clones, 88% of which show up once; around 11% is in the top ten. The sequencing sample was made of peripheral blood. The receptors here all came from a woman in her 30s with COVID-19, enrolled during active disease. Both conserved end residues are part of each CDR3. The order of the fields is V gene, clone size, J gene, D gene, CDR3 DNA, CDR3 protein. A D gene is named only where the DNA matches it firmly. Only some rows state a clone size, as once, few, many or a class for expanded clones.

v_gene: TRBV10-2
abundance: .
j_gene: TRBJ2-3
d_gene: .
CDR3nt: TGCGCCAGCAAGGGGCCTAGCTTATACGGGAGAGATACGCAGTATTTT
CDR3aa: CASKGPSLYGRDTQYF

v_gene: TRBV4-1
abundance: .
j_gene: TRBJ2-1
d_gene: TRBD1
CDR3nt: TGCGCCAGCGGACGGGGGACAGGGGCTTACAATGAGCAGTTCTTC
CDR3aa: CASGRGTGAYNEQFF

v_gene: TRBV9
abundance: once
j_gene: TRBJ1-5
d_gene: .
CDR3nt: TGTGCCAGCAGCCCCGATGAGGGTAATCAGCCCCAGCATTTT
CDR3aa: CASSPDEGNQPQHF

v_gene: TRBV15
abundance: .
j_gene: TRBJ2-5
d_gene: TRBD2
CDR3nt: TGTGCCACCAGCAGAGGAAGCGGGGGCTCACAAGAGACCCAGTACTTC
CDR3aa: CATSRGSGGSQETQYF

v_gene: TRBV3-1/TRBV3-2
abundance: .
j_gene: TRBJ1-4
d_gene: TRBD1
CDR3nt: TGTGCCAGCAGCCTAGGGACAGGGGGTACTAATGAAAAACTGTTTTTT
CDR3aa: CASSLGTGGTNEKLFF

v_gene: TRBV6-2/TRBV6-3
abundance: .
j_gene: TRBJ2-3
d_gene: TRBD2
CDR3nt: TGTGCCAGCAGTTACTCCCTACAAAGACTAGCGCCCACAGATACGCAGTATTTT
CDR3aa: CASSYSLQRLAPTDTQYF

v_gene: TRBV25-1
abundance: .
j_gene: TRBJ2-2
d_gene: .
CDR3nt: TGTGCCAGCAGTGAATCAGTGACCGGGGAGCTGTTTTTT
CDR3aa: CASSESVTGELFF

v_gene: TRBV7-9
abundance: once
j_gene: TRBJ1-2
d_gene: .
CDR3nt: TGTGCCAGCAGCTTAGCGGGGCTTGACTATGGCTACACCTTC
CDR3aa: CASSLAGLDYGYTF

v_gene: TRBV3-1/TRBV3-2
abundance: .
j_gene: TRBJ2-5
d_gene: TRBD2
CDR3nt: TGTGCCAGCAGCCAAGACCAACTAGCGGGAGACATCCAAGAGACCCAGTACTTC
CDR3aa: CASSQDQLAGDIQETQYF

v_gene: TRBV11-2
abundance: .
j_gene: TRBJ1-1
d_gene: TRBD1
CDR3nt: TGTGCCAGCAGCCGCGGGACAGGCGAAAAAGCTTTCTTT
CDR3aa: CASSRGTGEKAFF

v_gene: TRBV3-1/TRBV3-2
abundance: .
j_gene: TRBJ1-1
d_gene: .
CDR3nt: TGTGCCAGCAGCCAAGATTCCCCTTGCGCTGGAGGGTCCACTGAAGCTTTCTTT
CDR3aa: CASSQDSPCAGGSTEAFF

v_gene: TRBV2
abundance: .
j_gene: TRBJ1-4
d_gene: .
CDR3nt: TGTGCCAGCAGTGTGAGGGTGCAGCCTGATGTGCTGTTTTTT
CDR3aa: CASSVRVQPDVLFF

v_gene: TRBV6-5
abundance: .
j_gene: TRBJ2-7
d_gene: .
CDR3nt: TGTGCCAGCAGAGGGGGGGTTTACGAGCAGTACTTC
CDR3aa: CASRGGVYEQYF

v_gene: TRBV18
abundance: few
j_gene: TRBJ1-1
d_gene: TRBD1
CDR3nt: TGTGCCAGCTCACGGGACAGGGGTAGTATTGGCACTGAAGCTTTCTTT
CDR3aa: CASSRDRGSIGTEAFF

v_gene: TRBV2
abundance: .
j_gene: TRBJ1-3
d_gene: TRBD1
CDR3nt: TGTGCCAGCAGGGCAGGGGGCTTATCGAACACCATATATTTT
CDR3aa: CASRAGGLSNTIYF

v_gene: TRBV4-1
abundance: once
j_gene: TRBJ1-1
d_gene: TRBD1
CDR3nt: TGCGCCAGCAGGGTTTCCGGGGGACAGGCCACCACAGAAGCTTTCTTT
CDR3aa: CASRVSGGQATTEAFF

v_gene: TRBV5-4
abundance: .
j_gene: TRBJ1-2
d_gene: TRBD1
CDR3nt: TGTGCCAGCAGCATACAGGGGCAGGGCTATGGCTACACCTTC
CDR3aa: CASSIQGQGYGYTF

v_gene: TRBV5-1
abundance: .
j_gene: TRBJ2-1
d_gene: .
CDR3nt: TGCGCCAGCAGCTTGGGTCCTAGCGAGAGGTACAATGAGCAGTTCTTC
CDR3aa: CASSLGPSERYNEQFF

v_gene: TRBV29-1
abundance: .
j_gene: TRBJ1-1
d_gene: .
CDR3nt: TGCAGCGTTGATACAGGATACTCGAACACTGAAGCTTTCTTT
CDR3aa: CSVDTGYSNTEAFF

v_gene: TRBV4-1
abundance: .
j_gene: TRBJ2-1
d_gene: .
CDR3nt: TGCGCCAGCAGCCAAGATGCCCCTCGGCAGGGTACCTACAATGAGCAGTTCTTC
CDR3aa: CASSQDAPRQGTYNEQFF

v_gene: TRBV7-9
abundance: .
j_gene: TRBJ1-5
d_gene: .
CDR3nt: TGTGCCAGCAGCTTAGCGGGGGCTGGCAATCAGCCCCAGCATTTT
CDR3aa: CASSLAGAGNQPQHF

v_gene: TRBV5-6
abundance: .
j_gene: TRBJ2-5
d_gene: TRBD1
CDR3nt: TGTGCCAGCAGCTTTCTCCCGGGACAGCCTCAAGAGACCCAGTACTTC
CDR3aa: CASSFLPGQPQETQYF